This T cell receptor beta chain was captured by sequencing in a study of cytomegalovirus exposure and HLA in healthy donors. The overall study: Genetic ancestry analysis placed 75% to 85% of the 398 donors that were genotyped in the Caucasian-associated cluster.

The PCR ran on 60 Vbeta and 13 Jbeta primers. Data came from immunoSEQ multiplex PCR; TCRdb stores just in-frame clones and leaves some out. The repertoire holds roughly 110,000 clones, 60% to 85% seen once, with 2.7% in the top ten. This CDR3 is 15 amino acids long. The V gene lost 3 bases and the J gene lost 1 base, with 11 bases spanning the gap. Germline V gene data show CDR1 as SGDLS and CDR2 as YYNGEE. This chain links TRBV9 with TRBJ2-1; a weak D match, TRBD1 (6 bases). Sequencing was done on a sample of PBMCs. The receptor was isolated from a female donor in good health and CMV-seronegative. CDR3 protein: CASSAPDRSYNEQFF. The CDR3 DNA reads as TGTGCCAGCAGCGCCCCGGACAGATCCTACAATGAGCAGTTCTTC. Supplemented by reference TRBV9 and TRBJ2-1, the full variable domain reads DSGVTQTPKHLITATGQRVTLRCSPRSGDLSVYWYQQSLDQGLQFLIQYYNGEERAKGNILERFSAQQFPDLHSELNLSSLELGDSALYFCASSAPDRSYNEQFFGPGTRLTVL.